The 6 T cell receptor beta chains listed next were all sequenced from one sample in a study of blood T cell repertoires in COVID-19 (dated by TCRdb to 2020 to 2022). Library preparation employed the immunoSEQ multiplex PCR assay. Imported from immuneACCESS, the table was reduced by TCRdb to in-frame sequences with V and J called. These copies leave out some clones; in studies compared against another copy, an unresolved V gene accounts for under half, and the cause of the remainder is not known. This sample comprises about 220,000 clones, about 80% of them detected only once. Together, the top ten hold 15% of the sample. Sequenced material: PBMCs or T cells enriched from blood (not recorded which). Receptor source: a middle-aged man who had recovered from COVID-19.

This chain joins TRBV15 and TRBJ2-5, with D unresolved. The CDR3 is 13 amino acids. V gave up 0 bases and J gave up 4 bases, with 6 bases separating them. CDR1 is LNHNV, CDR2 YYDKDF, per germline (reference sequence). The CDR3 DNA follows: TGTGCCACCAGCAGAGAATTCTCAGAGACCCAGTACTTC. Its protein product is CATSREFSETQYF. Using reference TRBV15 and TRBJ2-5 for the parts outside the CDR3, the full variable domain is DAMVIQNPRYQVTQFGKPVTLSCSQTLNHNVMYWYQQKSSQAPKLLFHYYDKDFNNEADTPDNFQSRRPNTSFCFLDIRSPGLGDTAMYLCATSREFSETQYFGPGTRLLVL.

This clone was detected a few times. The germline gene is not matched at one end of the junction; a read error may be the cause. This chain uses TRBV30 with TRBJ1-1; D call uncertain. The CDR3 consists of 11 residues. Germline CDR1 GTSNPN, CDR2 SVGIG (reference sequence). The CDR3 DNA is TGTGCCCGGAGCCCAGTCACTGAAGCTTTCTTT. Translation: CARSPVTEAFF.

The V call is TRBV3-1 (or the pseudogene TRBV3-2), the J call TRBJ1-3, with D uncertain. This CDR3 is 14 amino acids long. Per the germline V gene, CDR1 is LGHDT and CDR2 is YNNKEL (reference sequence). Trimming removed 7 bases at V and 2 bases at J, with 12 bases between. The DNA of the CDR3 is TGTGCCAGCATGTCACGGGAGGCTGGAAACACCATATATTTT. Translation gives CASMSREAGNTIYF.

The chain is built from TRBV11-3 and TRBJ1-6, with D possibly being TRBD1 (5 bases). Trimming shortened V by 0 bases and J by 11 bases, and 11 bases separated the two germline ends. This CDR3 spans 14 amino acids. CDR1 is SGHNT, CDR2 YENEEA, per germline. This CDR3 is CASSLEATGTPLHF. DNA of the CDR3: TGTGCCAGCAGCTTAGAGGCAACAGGAACACCCCTCCACTTT.

The genes are TRBV3-1 (or the pseudogene TRBV3-2) and TRBJ1-6; a weak D match, TRBD1 (5 bases). CDR1 and CDR2 (germline): LGHDT, YNNKEL (reference sequence). This CDR3 is 15 amino acids long. The V end was cut by 5 bases, the J end by 6 bases, with 14 bases between. The CDR3 spells CASSWRDRRNSPLHF. DNA for the CDR3: TGTGCCAGCAGCTGGCGAGACAGACGTAATTCACCCCTCCACTTT.

This rearrangement joins TRBV18 to TRBJ2-7, with 7 bases identical to TRBD1. Germline CDR1 KGHSH, CDR2 LQKENI. CDR3 length: 14 residues. V shed 3 bases and J 6 bases; nucleotides not matched to a gene: 8. The CDR3 loop reads CASSPTGTVPEQYF. The CDR3 DNA sequence: TGTGCCAGCTCACCGACCGGGACAGTTCCCGAGCAGTACTTC.